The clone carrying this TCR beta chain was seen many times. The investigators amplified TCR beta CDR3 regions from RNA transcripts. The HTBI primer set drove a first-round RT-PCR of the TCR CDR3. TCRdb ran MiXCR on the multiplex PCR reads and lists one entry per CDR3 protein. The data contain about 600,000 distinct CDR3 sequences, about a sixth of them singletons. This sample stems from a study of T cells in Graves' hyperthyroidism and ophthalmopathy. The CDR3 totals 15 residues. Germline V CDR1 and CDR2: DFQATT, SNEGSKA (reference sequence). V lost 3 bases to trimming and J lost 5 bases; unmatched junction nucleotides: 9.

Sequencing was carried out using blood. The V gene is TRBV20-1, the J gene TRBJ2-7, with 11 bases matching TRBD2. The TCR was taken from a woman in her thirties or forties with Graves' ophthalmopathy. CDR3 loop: CSASRSTSGGNEQYF. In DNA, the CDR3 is TGCAGTGCTAGCCGCAGTACTAGCGGGGGCAACGAGCAGTACTTC.